The source of this T cell receptor (beta chain) is a study of cytomegalovirus exposure and HLA in healthy donors. A multiplex PCR was run with 60 Vbeta primers and 13 Jbeta primers. The table came from immunoSEQ multiplex PCR; TCRdb's copy has only in-frame clones and leaves some out. The sample has about 300,000 clones, more than 80% seen once. This CDR3 region has 14 residues. V shed 8 bases, J shed 3 bases, and the junction held 6 bases outside the gene matches. Germline V lookup: CDR1 MNHNS, CDR2 SASEGT. Sequencing input: PBMCs. The chain recombines TRBV6-1 with TRBJ2-7, with 11 bases fitting TRBD1. This TCR derives from a middle-aged man in good health and CMV-seropositive. The CDR3 DNA reads as TGTGCCAGCTCACGGGGGACAGGGGGCTACGAGCAGTACTTC. Translated, it gives CASSRGTGGYEQYF.